The clone carrying this TCR beta chain was detected a few times. Trimming stripped 4 bases from V and 4 bases from J, with 14 bases between. In germline, CDR1 is DFQATT, CDR2 SNEGSKA (reference sequence). CDR3 size: 13 residues. One entry per CDR3 protein, called by TCRdb with MiXCR from the 5' RACE reads. Here the sample spans fewer than 500,000 distinct CDR3 sequences, roughly 26% being singletons. Among all donors, each was a healthy Caucasian. These data are taken from a study of identical twins. These sequences were also reported in another study, on T cells expressing NK-cell markers.

This receptor was taken from a woman aged 18-29 years in good health. The sample consisted of CD4+ T cells sorted from blood. The chain carries TRBV20-1 and TRBJ2-7; tentatively, D is TRBD1 (6 bases). This chain's CDR3 is CSANRAPLYEQYF. The CDR3 DNA reads as TGCAGTGCTAACAGGGCCCCGCTATACGAGCAGTACTTC.